These T cell receptor beta chains were read from a single sample in a study of cytomegalovirus exposure and HLA in healthy donors. Profiled with immunoSEQ multiplex PCR; TCRdb holds only in-frame clones, not every one. The sample yields about 82,000 clones, 60% to 80% seen once. Sequenced sample: PBMCs. These receptor sequences come from a man between 45 and 60 years old in good health and CMV-seronegative. Each CDR3 is given with its conserved first and last residue. The D gene is left open where the match is weak. Rows give clone size only sometimes, using once, few, many, or a class for an expanded clone.

clone_size	v_call	d_call	j_call	cdr3_nt	cdr3_aa
.	TRBV4-3	TRBD2	TRBJ2-7	TGCGCCAGCAGCCAAGACTGGGGGGGGTTCTACGAGCAGTACTTC	CASSQDWGGFYEQYF
.	TRBV9	TRBD2	TRBJ2-1	TGTGCCAGCAGCGATGGGGGCGGGGGGGCCTATGAGCAGTTCTTC	CASSDGGGGAYEQFF
few	TRBV13	TRBD1	TRBJ1-1	TGTGCCAGCAGCTCGGACAGGGAAATTAGTAAAAACACTGAAGCTTTCTTT	CASSSDREISKNTEAFF
once	TRBV19	.	TRBJ2-1	TGTGCCAGTAGTCCCAGAGGGTACAATGAGCAGTTCTTC	CASSPRGYNEQFF
.	TRBV19	.	TRBJ1-2	TGTGCCAGTAGTATCTTTATCCGCAGGGTTAACTATGGCTACACCTTC	CASSIFIRRVNYGYTF
.	TRBV7-9	.	TRBJ1-2	TGTGCCAGCAGCCCAAGGGGCCAGGGGAGATCTAACTATGGCTACACCTTC	CASSPRGQGRSNYGYTF
.	TRBV4-1	.	TRBJ2-1	TGCGCCAGCAGCTCTCGGACATCCTACAATGAGCAGTTCTTC	CASSSRTSYNEQFF
medium-sized	TRBV7-9	TRBD1	TRBJ2-1	TGTGCCAGCAGCCTAGGGACAGGGAAAGGGGAGCAGTTCTTC	CASSLGTGKGEQFF
.	TRBV4-1	.	TRBJ1-5	TGCGCCAGCAGCCCCCAACTCCAGGGGAATCAGCCCCAGCATTTT	CASSPQLQGNQPQHF
.	TRBV5-8	.	TRBJ2-3	TGTGCCAGCAGCTTGTATCGTTTGCTTGGCGGGGATCGCACAGATACGCAGTATTTT	CASSLYRLLGGDRTDTQYF
.	TRBV28	TRBD1	TRBJ2-7	TGTGCCAGCAGTCGAACTACTGGACAGGGAGGCGGCGAGCAGTACTTC	CASSRTTGQGGGEQYF
.	TRBV25-1	.	TRBJ1-6	TGTGCCAGCAGTGAAGCAGGTGGTAGGCCACCCCTCCACTTT	CASSEAGGRPPLHF
once	TRBV2	TRBD2	TRBJ2-2	TGTGCCAGCAGGGCAACTAGCGGGGGGATGAACACCGGGGAGCTGTTTTTT	CASRATSGGMNTGELFF
.	TRBV7-3	.	TRBJ2-2	TGTGCCAGCAGCTTAAAAGGCTTGACGGGGTCGAACACCGGGGAGCTGTTTTTT	CASSLKGLTGSNTGELFF
.	TRBV6-5	.	TRBJ1-4	TGTGCCAGCAGTGACAGGTCCGGGGATGAAAAACTGTTTTTT	CASSDRSGDEKLFF
.	TRBV5-6	.	TRBJ2-3	TGTGCCAGCAGCTTGGGGGGCCTCTCTACAGATACGCAGTATTTT	CASSLGGLSTDTQYF
.	TRBV29-1	TRBD1	TRBJ2-7	TGCAGCGTTGCTTTTGGACAGGTTGACGAGCAGTACTTC	CSVAFGQVDEQYF
few	TRBV29-1	.	TRBJ2-1	TGCAGCGTCTCATGGGTGGTGGAGGGTGAGCAGTTCTTC	CSVSWVVEGEQFF
.	TRBV11-2	.	TRBJ2-3	TGTGCCAGCAGCTTAGATTTTGAGGGGGGCACAGATACGCAGTATTTT	CASSLDFEGGTDTQYF
.	TRBV7-9	.	TRBJ2-1	TGTTCCAGCAGCTTAGGCCTTAGCTCCTACAATGAGCAGTTCTTC	CSSSLGLSSYNEQFF
.	TRBV11-1	.	TRBJ2-5	TGTGCCAGCAGCTTGGGGCAGCAAGAGACCCAGTACTTC	CASSLGQQETQYF
few	TRBV14	.	TRBJ2-5	TGTGCCAGCAGCCAAGTCACACGGACCCAGTACTTC	CASSQVTRTQYF
few	TRBV5-4	TRBD1	TRBJ1-4	TGTGCCAGCAGCACCGGGACAGAGAGAAAACTGTTTTTT	CASSTGTERKLFF
.	TRBV2	TRBD2	TRBJ2-1	TGTGCCAGCAGTGAAAGGGCTAGCGGATCCTACAATGAGCAGTTCTTC	CASSERASGSYNEQFF
once	TRBV30	.	TRBJ1-4	TGTGCCTGGGGAAAGGACAGCCTCACCGAAAAACTGTTTTTT	CAWGKDSLTEKLFF
once	TRBV11-1	.	TRBJ1-1	TGTGCCAGCAGCTTAGCGGCAGCAGGGGTTAACACTGAAGCTTTCTTT	CASSLAAAGVNTEAFF
.	TRBV5-1	.	TRBJ2-6	TGCGCCAGCAGCTTGTCTGCTCAGGCTGCTGGGGCCAACGTCCTGACTTTC	CASSLSAQAAGANVLTF
.	TRBV19	.	TRBJ2-2	TGTGCCAGTAGTATCGGTTCCAACACCGGGGAGCTGTTTTTT	CASSIGSNTGELFF
.	TRBV5-4	.	TRBJ1-1	TGTGCCAGCGTCCGAGGGGGGGGAGAAGCTTTCTTT	CASVRGGGEAFF
.	TRBV7-2	TRBD2	TRBJ2-1	TGTGCCAGCAGCCCGGGCGGGGGGGCCGGGAATGAGCAGTTCTTC	CASSPGGGAGNEQFF
once	TRBV11-2	TRBD2	TRBJ2-7	TGTGCCAGCAGCCAGACTAGCGGGAGCTCCTACGAGCAGTACTTC	CASSQTSGSSYEQYF
.	TRBV21-1	.	TRBJ1-2	TGTGCCAGCAGCAGGCGGGGAGATAAGAGAGGCTACACCTTC	CASSRRGDKRGYTF
.	TRBV7-9	TRBD1	TRBJ1-1	TGTGCCAGCAGCACACTTCACCGGGACAGGGGGCGGTTGACTGAAGCTTTCTTT	CASSTLHRDRGRLTEAFF